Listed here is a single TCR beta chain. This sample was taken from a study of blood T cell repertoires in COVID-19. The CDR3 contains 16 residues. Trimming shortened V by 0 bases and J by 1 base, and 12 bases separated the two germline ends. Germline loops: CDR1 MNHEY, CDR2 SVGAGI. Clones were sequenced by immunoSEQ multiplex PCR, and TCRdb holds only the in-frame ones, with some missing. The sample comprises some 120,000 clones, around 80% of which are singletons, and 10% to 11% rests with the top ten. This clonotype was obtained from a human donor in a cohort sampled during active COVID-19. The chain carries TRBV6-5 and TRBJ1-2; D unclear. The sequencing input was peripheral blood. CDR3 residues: CASSYSGFGLNYGYTF. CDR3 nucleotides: TGTGCCAGCAGTTACTCGGGCTTCGGTCTTAACTATGGCTACACCTTC.